These T cell receptor beta chains were read from a single sample in a study of technical replicates of blood from a few donors. Sequencing was performed with immunoSEQ multiplex PCR; in TCRdb, only in-frame clones are kept and a portion is missing. Of tens of thousands of clones listed, 91% are singletons. Sequenced material: PBMCs. These receptors originate from a human donor in good health. Some clones in this sample may be carry-over from other donors' samples. The CDR3 runs from the conserved cysteine through the conserved F or W. D genes are given only for firm matches. Only some rows state a clone size, as once, few, many or a class for expanded clones.

clone_size | j_call | cdr3_length | v_call | d_call | cdr3_nt | cdr3_aa
. | TRBJ1-2 | 12 | TRBV7-9 | . | TGTGCCAGCAGCTTATCAGGGAATGGCTACACCTTC | CASSLSGNGYTF
. | TRBJ2-4 | 16 | TRBV6-5 | . | TGTGCCAGCAGTTATGGATCGGGCGGGAAGAAAAACATTCAGTACTTC | CASSYGSGGKKNIQYF
. | TRBJ2-1 | 21 | TRBV14 | . | TGTGCCAGCAGCCAAGAATGGGGATGGAGGCTAGCTGACCCTCTATTCAATGAGCAGTTCTTC | CASSQEWGWRLADPLFNEQFF
. | TRBJ1-5 | 14 | TRBV4-1 | . | TGCGCCAGCAGCCAAGTTATTAGCAATCAGCCCCAGCATTTT | CASSQVISNQPQHF
. | TRBJ2-2 | 16 | TRBV5-1 | . | TGCGCCAGCAGCTTGGCAGGGCCACCAAGGGCCGGGGAGCTGTTTTTT | CASSLAGPPRAGELFF
. | TRBJ2-1 | 14 | TRBV29-1 | . | TGCAGCGTTGGCAGCGGAAGCTCCTACAATGAGCAGTTCTTC | CSVGSGSSYNEQFF
. | TRBJ1-5 | 12 | TRBV7-8 | . | TGTGCCAGCAGTCAGGCGGGGAGGCCCCAGCATTTT | CASSQAGRPQHF
. | TRBJ1-2 | 13 | TRBV29-1 | TRBD1 | TGCAGCGTTACGAAAACAGGGGCCTATGGCTACACCTTC | CSVTKTGAYGYTF
. | TRBJ1-2 | 15 | TRBV5-8 | TRBD1 | TGTGCCAGCAGCCCGGGAGGGGGCAGTGGCTATGGCTACACCTTC | CASSPGGGSGYGYTF
. | TRBJ2-6 | 14 | TRBV6-6 | . | TGTGCCAGCGCCGCGCGATCTGGGGCCAACGTCCTGACTTTC | CASAARSGANVLTF
. | TRBJ1-5 | 13 | TRBV30 | . | TGTGCCTGGAGTATAGCGACGAATCAGCCCCAGCATTTT | CAWSIATNQPQHF
. | TRBJ2-2 | 16 | TRBV5-6 | TRBD2 | TGTGCCAGCAGGAGATATCCAGCGGGGTACACCGGGGAGCTGTTTTTT | CASRRYPAGYTGELFF
. | TRBJ1-6 | 15 | TRBV6-5 | TRBD1 | TGTGCCAGCAGTTACACAGGGGGGCAGAATTCACCCCTCCACTTT | CASSYTGGQNSPLHF
. | TRBJ1-2 | 14 | TRBV5-6 | . | TGTGCCAGCAGCTTGGGTGGAGGGGTTGATGGCTACACCTTC | CASSLGGGVDGYTF
. | TRBJ2-7 | 15 | TRBV2 | . | TGTGCCAGCAGTGACATTGGTAGCGGTTCCTACGAGCAGTACTTC | CASSDIGSGSYEQYF
. | TRBJ2-1 | 13 | TRBV2 | TRBD1 | TGTGCCAGCAGCCTGGGGACAGGAAATGAGCAGTTCTTC | CASSLGTGNEQFF
. | TRBJ2-2 | 15 | TRBV7-3 | TRBD2 | TGTGCCAGCAGCTCCAGCGGGAGGGCCTCCGGGGAGCTGTTTTTT | CASSSSGRASGELFF
. | TRBJ2-7 | 15 | TRBV7-2 | . | TGTGCCAGCGGTAGGCCGACAGGCCAAGCCTACGAGCAGTACTTC | CASGRPTGQAYEQYF
. | TRBJ2-3 | 17 | TRBV7-8 | TRBD2 | TGTGCCAGCAGCTTAGTTTATAGCGGGGGGGCCCGTGATACGCAGTATTTT | CASSLVYSGGARDTQYF
. | TRBJ2-1 | 15 | TRBV9 | TRBD2 | TGTGCCAGCAGCGTCGACCCAGCGGGAGTGAATGAGCAGTTCTTC | CASSVDPAGVNEQFF
. | TRBJ2-7 | 13 | TRBV7-8 | TRBD2 | TGTGCCAGCAGCCGGGACTATGACTACGAGCAGTACTTC | CASSRDYDYEQYF
. | TRBJ1-2 | 15 | TRBV7-9 | . | TGTGCCAGCAGCTTAGGGGCGGGCGAGGGCTATGGCTACACCTTC | CASSLGAGEGYGYTF
once | TRBJ2-5 | 15 | TRBV4-2 | TRBD2 | TGTGCCAGCAGCCAAGGTGGCGGGAGACCAGAGACCCAGTACTTC | CASSQGGGRPETQYF
. | TRBJ2-7 | 12 | TRBV27 | . | TGTGCCAGCAGTCCAAGTAGTTACGAGCAGTACTTC | CASSPSSYEQYF
. | TRBJ2-5 | 16 | TRBV5-1 | TRBD2 | TGCGCCAGCAGCTTGTATAGCGGGGGGGCGTACGAGACCCAGTACTTC | CASSLYSGGAYETQYF
. | TRBJ2-7 | 11 | TRBV5-1 | . | TGCGCGGGGGCGAAGTCCTACGAGCAGTACTTC | CAGAKSYEQYF
. | TRBJ2-2 | 13 | TRBV27 | . | TGTGCCAGCAGCCCCTTTGACACCGGGGAGCTGTTTTTT | CASSPFDTGELFF
once | TRBJ1-2 | 14 | TRBV5-1 | TRBD1 | TGCGCCAGCAGCTTGGGGGACAGGAGTGGGGGCTACACCTTC | CASSLGDRSGGYTF
medium-sized | TRBJ2-5 | 15 | TRBV4-3 | . | TGCGCCAGCAGCCAAGAACGGGGTGGCCAAGAGACCCAGTACTTC | CASSQERGGQETQYF
. | TRBJ1-1 | 14 | TRBV6-6 | TRBD1 | TGTGCCAGCAGTCAGGGGGGAAAGGGCACTGAAGCTTTCTTT | CASSQGGKGTEAFF
. | TRBJ2-1 | 12 | TRBV5-8 | . | TGTGCCAGCAGCTCTGGACAAAATGAGCAGTTCTTC | CASSSGQNEQFF